This TCR beta chain was recorded in a study of T-cell reconstitution after alpha-beta-depleted transplantation in children. This sample's TCRbeta library carried unique molecular identifier barcodes. TCRdb re-called the PCR reads with MiXCR, one entry per CDR3 protein. This table holds about 540,000 distinct CDR3 sequences, about a sixth found once. The germline V gene encodes CDR1 SGHDN and CDR2 FVKESK. V was shortened by 3 bases and J by 0 bases, with 10 bases between the two germline ends. The CDR3 has 15 amino acids. This clonotype was observed a handful of times. The chain uses TRBV14 and TRBJ2-3, with D tentatively TRBD1 (6 bases). The receptor was derived from a human donor who donated a stem cell graft to a child with acute lymphoblastic leukemia. The input for sequencing was PBMCs from the stem cell graft donor, taken from the stem cell graft. The CDR3 protein is CASSHQGTSTDTQYF. CDR3 coding DNA: TGTGCCAGCAGCCACCAGGGGACGAGCACAGATACGCAGTATTTT.